The 6 T cell receptor beta chains given below trace back to one sample, sequenced in a study of cytomegalovirus exposure and HLA in healthy donors. The PCR made use of 60 Vbeta and 13 Jbeta primers. Profiled with immunoSEQ multiplex PCR; TCRdb holds only in-frame clones, not every one. The sample consists of 30,000 to 45,000 clones, roughly 50% of them appearing once. Sequencing input: PBMCs. The source is a middle-aged woman in good health and CMV-seropositive.

Points on this clone: A junction boundary mismatches the germline segment, possibly from a read error. The V and J genes are TRBV4-2 and TRBJ2-7, with TRBD1 identical over 7 bases. Germline CDR1 and CDR2: LGHNA and YNFKEQ. The CDR3 contains 18 residues. In nucleotides, the CDR3 is TGTGCCGGCAGCCGACTGCCGGGACAGTCCACCTCCTCCTACGAGCAGTACTTC. Translated, it gives CAGSRLPGQSTSSYEQYF.

In its sample, this clone was seen once. The rearrangement joins TRBV27 to TRBJ1-2, with D perhaps TRBD1 (5 bases). Trimming cost V 0 bases and J 7 bases, with 9 bases left between them. The germline V gene encodes CDR1 MNHEY and CDR2 SMNVEV (reference sequence). The CDR3 runs to 13 residues. CDR3 coding DNA: TGTGCCAGCAGTTTATCAAACCAGGGTGGCTACACCTTC. This sequence encodes CASSLSNQGGYTF.

This rearrangement joins TRBV18 to TRBJ1-1; weak D call: TRBD1 (5 bases). There are 14 residues in the CDR3. V was shortened by 3 bases and J by 4 bases, with 12 bases between the two germline ends. Germline V lookup: CDR1 KGHSH, CDR2 LQKENI. CDR3 DNA sequence: TGTGCCAGCTCACCTGGCCTGGGGGGCACTGAAGCTTTCTTT. Translated: CASSPGLGGTEAFF.

The chain uses TRBV19 and TRBJ1-1, with a weak D call TRBD1 (6 bases). Deletions cut 8 bases from V and 1 base from J, with 8 bases between. The CDR3 length is 12 residues. CDR1 is LNHDA, CDR2 SQIVND, per germline (reference sequence). The CDR3 sequence is CASSQGNTEAFF. Here the CDR3 DNA reads TGTGCCAGTTCACAGGGGAACACTGAAGCTTTCTTT.

V and J are TRBV27 and TRBJ1-6; no reliable D call. CDR3 length equals 14 residues. CDR1 is MNHEY, CDR2 SMNVEV, per germline (reference sequence). Trimming took 0 bases from V and 7 from J, leaving 7 bases between them. The CDR3 coding sequence is TGTGCCAGCAGTTTATCCGGTAAAAATTCACCCCTCCACTTT. Translated, it gives CASSLSGKNSPLHF.

V is TRBV6-5 and J is TRBJ2-1; 7 bases map to TRBD1. Trimming cost V 6 bases and J 3 bases; bases outside gene matches: 5. The germline CDR1 and CDR2 sequences are MNHEY and SVGAGI. The CDR3 length is 14 residues. CDR3: CASSSRDSYNEQFF. The CDR3 nucleotides are TGTGCCAGCAGCTCTAGGGACAGCTACAATGAGCAGTTCTTC.